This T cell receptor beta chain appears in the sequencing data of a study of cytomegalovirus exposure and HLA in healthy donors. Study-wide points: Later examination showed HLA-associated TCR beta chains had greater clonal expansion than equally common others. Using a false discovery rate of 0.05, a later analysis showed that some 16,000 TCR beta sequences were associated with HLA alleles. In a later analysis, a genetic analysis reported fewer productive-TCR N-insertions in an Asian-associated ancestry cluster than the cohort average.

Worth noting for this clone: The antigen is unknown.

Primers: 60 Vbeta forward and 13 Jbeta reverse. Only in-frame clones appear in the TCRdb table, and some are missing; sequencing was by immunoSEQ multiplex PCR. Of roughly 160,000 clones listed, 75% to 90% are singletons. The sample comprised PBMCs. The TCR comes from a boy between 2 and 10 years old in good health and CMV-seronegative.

The CDR3 nucleotides are TGTGCCAGCAGCCAAGATCATGGAATGGGACTAGCGGGAGGGTATAGGAGTGAGCAGTTCTTC. This translates into CASSQDHGMGLAGGYRSEQFF. The chain links TRBV4-2 to TRBJ2-1; TRBD2 matches at 16 bases. CDR1 is LGHNA and CDR2 is YNFKEQ in the germline V gene. The length of the CDR3 is 21 residues. V trimming: 0 bases; J trimming: 9 bases; junction bases outside the gene matches: 17.